This TCR beta chain was recorded in a study of CD8+ T cells in alopecia areata. General study results and limits: Tofacitinib produced a significant decrease in scalp clonality and in expanded CD8+ clones among the top 100.

RNA was extracted and reverse transcribed into cDNA as the sequencing template. Some clones are missing from TCRdb's copy, which holds only in-frame ones; the method was immunoSEQ multiplex PCR. Found here are approximately 42,000 clones, less than 70% of them singletons; the top ten hold 20% to 25%. This CDR3 contains 15 residues. The trim removed 1 base at V and 9 bases at J, leaving 13 bases unmatched. Germline loops: CDR1 SGHRS, CDR2 YFSETQ. Worth noting for this clone: Its target is not known.

Treatment denoted: oral pan-JAK inhibitor, 5-10 mg twice daily. The chain combines TRBV5-1 with TRBJ2-7; TRBD1 aligns across 7 bases. The material was CD8+ T cells sorted from blood, obtained at week 4, from a patient treated with tofacitinib. The origin of this receptor is a human donor with alopecia areata. The CDR3, as DNA: TGCGCCAGCAGCTTGACTACAGGGGATAAACGAGCGCAGTACTTC. Translating it yields CASSLTTGDKRAQYF.